This passage covers 2 T cell receptor beta chains from one sample sequenced in a study of T cell changes during pregnancy in multiple sclerosis. Sequencing was performed with immunoSEQ multiplex PCR; in TCRdb, only in-frame clones are kept and a portion is missing. Found here are about 110,000 clones, 92% of them singletons; the top ten hold approximately 1.5%. The material sequenced was peripheral blood, taken in the third trimester of pregnancy. The receptor source for this set is a female donor with multiple sclerosis, enrolled in a pregnancy study.

The chain links TRBV21-1 to TRBJ1-4; TRBD1, the table's D call, lacks a check against the DNA. TRBV21-1 is labeled a pseudogene. The CDR3 has 15 amino acids. CDR3: CASSPQGVSNEKLFF. The CDR3 DNA reads as TGTGCCAGCAGTCCACAGGGGGTATCTAATGAAAAACTGTTTTTT.

This chain links TRBV30 with TRBJ1-4; maybe TRBD1 (5 bases). V lost 1 base, J lost 7 bases, and 10 bases lay in between. Per germline, CDR1 GTSNPN and CDR2 SVGIG (reference sequence). The CDR3 runs to 13 residues. CDR3 protein: CAWSAQQVEKLFF. CDR3 bases: TGTGCCTGGAGTGCCCAACAGGTTGAAAAACTGTTTTTT.